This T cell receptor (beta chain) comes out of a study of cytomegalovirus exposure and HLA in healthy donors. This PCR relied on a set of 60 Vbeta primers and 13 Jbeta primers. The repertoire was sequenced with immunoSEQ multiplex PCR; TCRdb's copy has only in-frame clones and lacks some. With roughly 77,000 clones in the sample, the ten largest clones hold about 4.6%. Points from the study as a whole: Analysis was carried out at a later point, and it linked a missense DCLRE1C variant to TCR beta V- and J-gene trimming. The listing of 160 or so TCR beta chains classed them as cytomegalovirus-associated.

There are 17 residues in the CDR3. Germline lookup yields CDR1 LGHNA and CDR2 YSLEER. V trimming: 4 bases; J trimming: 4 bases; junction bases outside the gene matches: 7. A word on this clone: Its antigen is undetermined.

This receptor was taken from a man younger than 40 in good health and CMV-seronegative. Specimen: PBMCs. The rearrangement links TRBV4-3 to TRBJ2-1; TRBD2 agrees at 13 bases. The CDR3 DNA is TGCGCCAGCAGCCCCGGACTAGCGGGAGTCGCGTACAATGAGCAGTTCTTC. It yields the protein CASSPGLAGVAYNEQFF.